This T cell receptor beta chain was retrieved from a study of PD-1 blockade in classical Hodgkin lymphoma. The germline V gene has CDR1 KGHSH and CDR2 LQKENI. The CDR3 consists of 13 residues. Trimming took 3 bases from V and 2 from J, leaving 7 bases between them. The repertoire was sequenced with immunoSEQ multiplex PCR; TCRdb's copy has only in-frame clones and lacks some. The table has about 64,000 clones, less than 95% seen once. Indicated time point: cycle 4 day 1 (C4D1), after six to seven weeks of nivolumab. In every patient, relapse followed autologous stem cell transplantation, while exposure to brentuximab vedotin differed.

This receptor was identified in a human donor with classical Hodgkin lymphoma. The starting material was peripheral blood mononuclear cells (PBMCs), obtained before the fourth cycle of nivolumab. The rearrangement uses TRBV18 and TRBJ2-5, with D unclear. DNA for the CDR3: TGTGCCAGCTCACCTCGAATACAAGAGACCCAGTACTTC. Translation gives CASSPRIQETQYF.